The rows below give T cell receptor beta chains drawn from one sample of a study of Graves' ophthalmopathy and Graves' hyperthyroidism. TCRdb fed the multiplex PCR reads into MiXCR, producing one record per CDR3 protein. Counted here are 300,000 to 350,000 distinct CDR3 sequences, roughly a sixth occurring once; the ten biggest clones make up around an eighth. Sequencing used peripheral blood. All receptors come from an adult man with Graves' ophthalmopathy. Each CDR3 is given with its conserved first and last residue. The order of the fields is clone size, J gene, D gene, CDR3 length, V gene, CDR3 protein, CDR3 DNA. A D gene is named only where the DNA matches it firmly. A row's size may be missing; if present it is once, few, many or a size class.

clone size: many
J gene: TRBJ1-5
D gene: .
CDR3 length: 15
V gene: TRBV20-1
CDR3 protein: CSARGGAPSGQPQHF
CDR3 DNA: TGCAGTGCTAGAGGCGGCGCCCCCTCGGGTCAGCCCCAGCATTTT

clone size: many
J gene: TRBJ2-5
D gene: .
CDR3 length: 14
V gene: TRBV20-1
CDR3 protein: CSASFREATETQYF
CDR3 DNA: TGCAGTGCTTCTTTCAGGGAGGCGACAGAGACCCAGTACTTC

clone size: many
J gene: TRBJ1-1
D gene: .
CDR3 length: 14
V gene: TRBV7-9
CDR3 protein: CASSYNEGNTEAFF
CDR3 DNA: TGTGCCAGCAGCTACAATGAAGGGAACACTGAAGCTTTCTTT

clone size: .
J gene: TRBJ2-5
D gene: .
CDR3 length: 11
V gene: TRBV28
CDR3 protein: CATGGQETQYF
CDR3 DNA: TGCGCTACGGGTGGGCAAGAGACCCAGTACTTC

clone size: many
J gene: TRBJ1-1
D gene: .
CDR3 length: 19
V gene: TRBV5-1
CDR3 protein: CASSFSQYRRPGLGTEAFF
CDR3 DNA: TGCGCCAGCAGCTTTTCCCAATACAGGCGCCCAGGGCTGGGCACTGAAGCTTTCTTT

clone size: .
J gene: TRBJ2-7
D gene: TRBD1
CDR3 length: 13
V gene: TRBV20-1
CDR3 protein: CSYRGNDPYEQYF
CDR3 DNA: TGCAGTTACAGGGGAAACGACCCCTACGAGCAGTACTTC

clone size: many
J gene: TRBJ1-6
D gene: TRBD1
CDR3 length: 15
V gene: TRBV19
CDR3 protein: CASSIGDRLNSPLHF
CDR3 DNA: TGTGCCAGTAGTATAGGGGACAGGCTAAATTCACCCCTCCACTTT

clone size: many
J gene: TRBJ1-5
D gene: .
CDR3 length: 15
V gene: TRBV6-2/TRBV6-3
CDR3 protein: CASSYRTRGNQPQHF
CDR3 DNA: TGTGCCAGCAGTTACCGGACGAGGGGCAATCAGCCCCAGCATTTT

clone size: many
J gene: TRBJ2-3
D gene: .
CDR3 length: 16
V gene: TRBV6-2/TRBV6-3
CDR3 protein: CASSQTHRASTDTQYF
CDR3 DNA: TGTGCCAGCAGCCAAACGCACAGGGCTAGCACAGATACGCAGTATTTT

clone size: many
J gene: TRBJ1-6
D gene: .
CDR3 length: 15
V gene: TRBV5-1
CDR3 protein: CASSLRGVEGSPLHF
CDR3 DNA: TGCGCCAGCAGCTTGAGGGGGGTCGAGGGTTCACCCCTCCACTTT

clone size: many
J gene: TRBJ1-6
D gene: TRBD1
CDR3 length: 13
V gene: TRBV12-5
CDR3 protein: CASGLDRDSPLHF
CDR3 DNA: TGTGCTAGTGGTTTAGACAGGGACTCACCCCTCCACTTT

clone size: many
J gene: TRBJ1-1
D gene: TRBD1
CDR3 length: 16
V gene: TRBV7-2
CDR3 protein: CASSRGQASFFKEAFF
CDR3 DNA: TGTGCCAGCAGCAGAGGACAGGCCTCTTTCTTCAAAGAAGCTTTCTTT

clone size: many
J gene: TRBJ2-5
D gene: TRBD2
CDR3 length: 17
V gene: TRBV20-1
CDR3 protein: CSAPHGGLAGKQETQYF
CDR3 DNA: TGCAGTGCCCCCCACGGGGGACTAGCGGGAAAACAAGAGACCCAGTACTTC

clone size: many
J gene: TRBJ1-3
D gene: .
CDR3 length: 16
V gene: TRBV6-1
CDR3 protein: CASMHGTHGPGNTIYF
CDR3 DNA: TGTGCCAGCATGCACGGGACCCACGGCCCTGGAAACACCATATATTTT

clone size: many
J gene: TRBJ1-5
D gene: .
CDR3 length: 13
V gene: TRBV19
CDR3 protein: CASSKQHNQPQHF
CDR3 DNA: TGTGCCAGTAGTAAACAGCATAATCAGCCCCAGCATTTT

clone size: many
J gene: TRBJ2-7
D gene: .
CDR3 length: 13
V gene: TRBV11-2
CDR3 protein: CASSLDSFDEQYF
CDR3 DNA: TGTGCCAGCAGCCTGGACAGTTTCGACGAGCAGTACTTC

clone size: many
J gene: TRBJ1-1
D gene: .
CDR3 length: 12
V gene: TRBV29-1
CDR3 protein: CSAMTGNTEAFF
CDR3 DNA: TGCAGCGCCATGACAGGGAACACTGAAGCTTTCTTT

clone size: .
J gene: TRBJ2-2
D gene: .
CDR3 length: 13
V gene: TRBV12-3/TRBV12-4
CDR3 protein: CASRQGHTGELFF
CDR3 DNA: TGTGCCAGCAGACAGGGCCACACCGGGGAGCTGTTTTTT

clone size: .
J gene: TRBJ2-7
D gene: TRBD1
CDR3 length: 15
V gene: TRBV27
CDR3 protein: CASSFYRDRGHEQYF
CDR3 DNA: TGTGCCAGCAGTTTCTACCGGGACAGGGGCCACGAGCAGTACTTC

clone size: many
J gene: TRBJ1-1
D gene: TRBD1
CDR3 length: 16
V gene: TRBV20-1
CDR3 protein: CSARAEQQGLGTEAFF
CDR3 DNA: TGCAGTGCTAGAGCCGAACAACAGGGGCTGGGGACTGAAGCTTTCTTT

clone size: many
J gene: TRBJ2-7
D gene: TRBD2
CDR3 length: 14
V gene: TRBV20-1
CDR3 protein: CSARGAGGGYEQYF
CDR3 DNA: TGCAGTGCTAGAGGCGCAGGCGGGGGGTACGAGCAGTACTTC

clone size: many
J gene: TRBJ1-6
D gene: .
CDR3 length: 13
V gene: TRBV7-2
CDR3 protein: CASSLAMGSPLHF
CDR3 DNA: TGTGCCAGCAGCTTAGCGATGGGGTCACCCCTCCACTTT

clone size: many
J gene: TRBJ2-2
D gene: .
CDR3 length: 14
V gene: TRBV7-9
CDR3 protein: CASSPRVDTGELFF
CDR3 DNA: TGTGCCAGCAGCCCACGAGTGGACACCGGGGAGCTGTTTTTT

clone size: many
J gene: TRBJ2-5
D gene: .
CDR3 length: 14
V gene: TRBV7-2
CDR3 protein: CASSLVGAPETQYF
CDR3 DNA: TGTGCCAGCAGCTTAGTTGGAGCTCCCGAGACCCAGTACTTC

clone size: many
J gene: TRBJ1-1
D gene: .
CDR3 length: 15
V gene: TRBV6-1
CDR3 protein: CASSPDRFPNTEAFF
CDR3 DNA: TGTGCCAGCAGTCCGGACCGATTCCCGAACACTGAAGCTTTCTTT

clone size: many
J gene: TRBJ1-3
D gene: .
CDR3 length: 16
V gene: TRBV20-1
CDR3 protein: CSASHHGSPAGNTIYF
CDR3 DNA: TGCAGTGCTAGCCACCACGGATCGCCTGCAGGAAACACCATATATTTT

clone size: many
J gene: TRBJ2-7
D gene: .
CDR3 length: 15
V gene: TRBV11-1
CDR3 protein: CASSLEVGGTYEQYF
CDR3 DNA: TGTGCCAGCAGCTTAGAGGTAGGGGGGACCTACGAGCAGTACTTC